These 21 T cell receptor beta chains share one sample of origin, sequenced in a study of OX40 agonist ivuxolimab in advanced cancers. Method: immunoSEQ multiplex PCR; TCRdb's copy keeps in-frame clones and lacks some. The sample consists of about 17,000 clones, roughly 74% of them appearing once. The source was CD4+ or CD8+ T cells sorted from blood, collected in a trial of the OX40 agonist ivuxolimab. The receptor source for this set is an adult with an advanced solid tumor such as melanoma, head and neck, liver or kidney cancer.

The chain links TRBV7-9 to TRBJ2-5; 7 nucleotides line up with TRBD1. The CDR3 covers 15 residues. Germline CDR1 is SEHNR and CDR2 is FQNEAQ (reference sequence). The V and J ends lost 6 bases and 5 bases, in that order; junction bases with no gene match: 12. CDR3 nucleotides: TGTGCCAGCAGTCTCCTCTTGACAGGGATGGAGACCCAGTACTTC. It codes for CASSLLLTGMETQYF.

This clone has only a few counts. The chain joins TRBV9 to TRBJ2-7; D might be TRBD1 (6 bases). The CDR3 covers 14 residues. V lost 3 bases and J 6 bases, leaving 16 bases between the germline ends. CDR1 is SGDLS, CDR2 YYNGEE, per germline. The CDR3 nucleotides read TGTGCCAGCAGCGCCGCTATCAGGGGTTCCGAGCAGTACTTC. It translates to CASSAAIRGSEQYF.

The chain couples TRBV10-3 to TRBJ2-3, with 7 positions matching TRBD1. The CDR3 loop spans 17 amino acids. Trimming took 3 bases from V and 4 from J; bases not matched to a gene: 13. Germline V gene sequence: CDR1 ENHRY, CDR2 SYGVKD. The CDR3 DNA follows: TGTGCCATCAGTGAAGGGACAGACGAGGGGCAGGCAGATACGCAGTATTTT. Protein sequence: CAISEGTDEGQADTQYF.

The chain employs TRBV18 and TRBJ2-2, with D unresolved. Trimming stripped 1 base from V and 5 bases from J, with 5 bases between. Per the germline V gene, CDR1 is KGHSH and CDR2 is LQKENI. CDR3 size: 13 residues. The CDR3 region has the DNA TGTGCCAGCTCACCACTAGCAACCGGGGAGCTGTTTTTT. Translated: CASSPLATGELFF.

V usage is TRBV5-1 and J usage is TRBJ2-3, with 10 bases matching TRBD2. The CDR3 extends over 15 amino acids. From germline, CDR1 is SGHRS and CDR2 YFSETQ. The V and J ends lost 1 base and 1 base, in that order; junction bases with no gene match: 0. This CDR3 is CASSLTSGGTDTQYF. The CDR3 DNA follows: TGCGCCAGCAGCTTGACTAGCGGGGGCACAGATACGCAGTATTTT.

V is TRBV5-1 and J is TRBJ2-5, with D possibly being TRBD1 or TRBD2 (6 bases each). This CDR3 spans 14 amino acids. Deletions cut 0 bases from V and 4 bases from J, with 10 bases between. The germline V gene encodes CDR1 SGHRS and CDR2 YFSETQ. The DNA of the CDR3 is TGCGCCAGCAGCTTGGGGGGGGCTCGAGAGACCCAGTACTTC. Encoded protein: CASSLGGARETQYF.

The chain has TRBV12-5 and TRBJ2-5; 7 nucleotides agree with TRBD1. CDR1 is LGHNT and CDR2 is FRNRAP in the germline V gene. The V gene end was trimmed by 0 bases and the J gene end by 2 bases; junction bases not matched to a gene: 6. The length of the CDR3 is 16 residues. The CDR3 coding sequence is TGTGCTAGTGGTTTGGTAGGGACAGAGAATCAAGAGACCCAGTACTTC. Its protein product is CASGLVGTENQETQYF.

The chain recombines TRBV19 with TRBJ2-5, with 8 nucleotides matching TRBD1. V was clipped by 4 bases and J by 4 bases; unmatched bases: 8. The CDR3 covers 15 residues. Looked up from germline, CDR1 is LNHDA and CDR2 is SQIVND (reference sequence). For the CDR3, the DNA is TGTGCCAGTAGTACCGCATCCACAGGGGGAGAGACCCAGTACTTC. Translation gives CASSTASTGGETQYF.

This clone was counted a single time. The chain carries TRBV7-2 and TRBJ1-4, with a weak D call TRBD1 (5 bases). From germline, CDR1 is SGHTA and CDR2 FQGNSA. V lost 3 bases and J 5 bases, leaving 10 bases between the germline ends. The CDR3 runs to 14 residues. CDR3 protein: CASSFWQGNEKLFF. The CDR3 nucleotides are TGTGCCAGCAGCTTTTGGCAGGGAAATGAAAAACTGTTTTTT. The whole variable domain, remainder taken from reference TRBV7-2 and TRBJ1-4, is GAGVSQSPSNKVTEKGKDVELRCDPISGHTALYWYRQSLGQGLEFLIYFQGNSAPDKSGLPSDRFSAERTGGSVSTLTIQRTQQEDSAVYLCASSFWQGNEKLFFGSGTQLSVL.

This chain connects TRBV29-1 to TRBJ1-2, with 7 nucleotides matching TRBD1. J gave up 5 bases and V 3 bases, and 3 bases lay outside the gene matches. CDR1 and CDR2 (germline): SQVTM, ANQGSEA. The CDR3 is 12 residues long. The CDR3 here is CSVDQGGYGYTF. CDR3 nucleotide sequence: TGCAGCGTTGACCAGGGGGGATATGGCTACACCTTC.

This clone was seen more than once but under ten times. The chain uses TRBV30 and TRBJ1-1; possible D gene TRBD1, 5 bases. V was pared by 3 bases and J by 4 bases, with 15 bases between. The length of the CDR3 is 14 residues. Germline CDR1 reads GTSNPN; CDR2 reads SVGIG (reference sequence). The CDR3 spells CAWRRQGGSTEAFF. The CDR3 coding sequence is TGTGCCTGGAGGCGGCAGGGTGGTAGCACTGAAGCTTTCTTT.

This rearrangement joins TRBV6-5 to TRBJ1-1, with D hard to call. This CDR3 comprises 12 residues. Germline V gene lookup returns CDR1 MNHEY and CDR2 SVGAGI. With 6 bases removed from V and 4 bases from J, the gap between germline ends came to 9 bases. CDR3 sequence reads: CASRIIGTEAFF. The CDR3 DNA is TGTGCCAGCAGGATAATTGGCACTGAAGCTTTCTTT.

The V and J genes are TRBV7-9 and TRBJ2-2; 7 nucleotides match TRBD2. With V trimmed by 3 bases and J by 6 bases, 10 bases remained unmatched. CDR1 is SEHNR, CDR2 FQNEAQ, per germline (reference sequence). The CDR3 has 16 amino acids. The chain's CDR3 is CASSLSGGSRSGELFF. CDR3 bases: TGTGCCAGCAGCTTGAGTGGCGGGAGTAGGTCCGGGGAGCTGTTTTTT.

This chain connects TRBV21-1 to TRBJ1-1; TRBD1 is taken as the D call from the table, unchecked against the DNA. TRBV21-1 is a pseudogene segment. CDR3 length equals 18 residues. In DNA form, the CDR3 reads TGTGCCAGCAGCAAATGGGGGCCAGGCCCCGCTTCCGACACTGAAGCTTTCTTT. As protein: CASSKWGPGPASDTEAFF.

The chain uses TRBV19 and TRBJ2-7, with 11 positions matching TRBD2. Germline V gives CDR1 LNHDA, CDR2 SQIVND (reference sequence). The CDR3 runs to 16 residues. J lost 4 bases, V lost 5 bases, and 10 bases had no gene match. CDR3 sequence: CASSPLGTSGTYEQYF. In DNA form, the CDR3 reads TGTGCCAGTAGTCCCCTGGGGACTAGCGGTACATACGAGCAGTACTTC. Based on the CDR3 plus reference TRBV19 and TRBJ2-7, the full variable domain is DGGITQSPKYLFRKEGQNVTLSCEQNLNHDAMYWYRQDPGQGLRLIYYSQIVNDFQKGDIAEGYSVSREKKESFPLTVTSAQKNPTAFYLCASSPLGTSGTYEQYFGPGTRLTVT.

This clone turned up a few times. The chain is built from TRBV30 and TRBJ1-1, with no clear D. Trimming stripped 3 bases from V and 3 bases from J, with 11 bases between. The CDR3 consists of 13 residues. The germline V gene encodes CDR1 GTSNPN and CDR2 SVGIG (reference sequence). The DNA for the CDR3 is TGTGCCTGGAGCCGTCAGGAGTACACTGAAGCTTTCTTT. Translated, it gives CAWSRQEYTEAFF.

The chain uses TRBV9 and TRBJ2-1; D gene uncertain. Looked up from germline, CDR1 is SGDLS and CDR2 is YYNGEE. Trimming cost V 4 bases and J 0 bases, with 8 bases left between them. The CDR3 covers 14 residues. DNA for the CDR3: TGTGCCAGCAGCTCAGGTAGCTCCTACAATGAGCAGTTCTTC. It codes for CASSSGSSYNEQFF.

The chain couples TRBV5-5 to TRBJ2-1, with 9 bases that match TRBD1. The CDR3 length is 15 residues. Germline trimming cut 4 bases from V and 6 bases from J; bases unmatched to any gene: 8. Germline V CDR1 and CDR2: SGHKS, YYEKEE (reference sequence). The CDR3 region has the DNA TGTGCCAGCAGCGTGGGACAGGGTCCCACCAATGAGCAGTTCTTC. Its protein product is CASSVGQGPTNEQFF.

The genes are TRBV4-1 and TRBJ1-1, with D uncertain. The CDR3 has 14 amino acids. V shed 4 bases and J shed 4 bases, with 13 bases lying between them. Looked up from germline, CDR1 is MGHRA and CDR2 is YSYEKL. CDR3 nucleotides: TGCGCCAGCAGCCCATTGGTGGTTGCCACTGAAGCTTTCTTT. Its protein is CASSPLVVATEAFF.

The rearrangement links TRBV18 to TRBJ2-7, with 7 positions matching TRBD1. V lost 0 bases to trimming and J lost 5 bases; unmatched junction nucleotides: 1. The CDR3 is 13 residues long. The germline gives CDR1 KGHSH, CDR2 LQKENI. The CDR3 nucleotides are TGTGCCAGCTCACCACCGGACAGGCACGAGCAGTACTTC. Translating it yields CASSPPDRHEQYF.

This chain uses TRBV9 with TRBJ2-2, with 8 bases that match TRBD2. Germline V lookup: CDR1 SGDLS, CDR2 YYNGEE. The ends lost 2 bases at V and 5 bases at J; junction bases unmatched: 11. The CDR3 sequence is 17 residues long. Written as DNA, the CDR3 is TGTGCCAGCAGCGTCAAGGGTCGGGAGGGGGGAACCGGGGAGCTGTTTTTT. Amino acid sequence: CASSVKGREGGTGELFF.